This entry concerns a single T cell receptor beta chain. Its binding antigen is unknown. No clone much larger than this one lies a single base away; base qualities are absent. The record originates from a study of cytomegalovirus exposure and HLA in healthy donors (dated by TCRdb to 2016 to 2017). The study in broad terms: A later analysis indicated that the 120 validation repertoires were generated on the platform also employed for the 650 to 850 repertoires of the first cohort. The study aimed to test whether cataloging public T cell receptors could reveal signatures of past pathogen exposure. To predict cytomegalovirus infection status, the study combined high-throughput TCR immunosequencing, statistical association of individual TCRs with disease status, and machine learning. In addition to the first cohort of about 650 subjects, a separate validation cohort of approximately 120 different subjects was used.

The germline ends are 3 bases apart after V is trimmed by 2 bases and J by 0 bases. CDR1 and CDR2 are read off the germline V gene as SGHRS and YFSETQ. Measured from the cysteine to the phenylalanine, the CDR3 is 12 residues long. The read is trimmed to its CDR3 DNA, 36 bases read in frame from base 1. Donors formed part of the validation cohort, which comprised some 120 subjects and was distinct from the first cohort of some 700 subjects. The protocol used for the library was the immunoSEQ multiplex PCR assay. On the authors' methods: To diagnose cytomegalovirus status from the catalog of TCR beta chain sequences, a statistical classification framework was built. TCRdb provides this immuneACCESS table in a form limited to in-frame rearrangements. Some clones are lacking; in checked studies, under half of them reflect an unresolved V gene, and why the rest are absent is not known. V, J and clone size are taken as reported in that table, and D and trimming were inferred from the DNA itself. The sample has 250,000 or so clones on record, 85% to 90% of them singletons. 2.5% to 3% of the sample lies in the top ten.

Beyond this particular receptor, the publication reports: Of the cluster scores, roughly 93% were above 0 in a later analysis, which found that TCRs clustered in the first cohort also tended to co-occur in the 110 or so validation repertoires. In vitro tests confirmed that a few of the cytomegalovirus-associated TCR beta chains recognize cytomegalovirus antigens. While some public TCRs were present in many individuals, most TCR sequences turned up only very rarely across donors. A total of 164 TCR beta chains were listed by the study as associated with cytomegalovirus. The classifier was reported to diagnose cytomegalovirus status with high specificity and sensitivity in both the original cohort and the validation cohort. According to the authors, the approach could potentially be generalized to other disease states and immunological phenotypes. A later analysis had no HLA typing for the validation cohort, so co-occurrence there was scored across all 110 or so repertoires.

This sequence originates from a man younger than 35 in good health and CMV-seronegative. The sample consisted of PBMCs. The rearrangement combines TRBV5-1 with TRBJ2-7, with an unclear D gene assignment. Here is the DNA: TGCGCCAGCAGCTTCAGCTCCTACGAGCAGTACTTC. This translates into CASSFSSYEQYF.